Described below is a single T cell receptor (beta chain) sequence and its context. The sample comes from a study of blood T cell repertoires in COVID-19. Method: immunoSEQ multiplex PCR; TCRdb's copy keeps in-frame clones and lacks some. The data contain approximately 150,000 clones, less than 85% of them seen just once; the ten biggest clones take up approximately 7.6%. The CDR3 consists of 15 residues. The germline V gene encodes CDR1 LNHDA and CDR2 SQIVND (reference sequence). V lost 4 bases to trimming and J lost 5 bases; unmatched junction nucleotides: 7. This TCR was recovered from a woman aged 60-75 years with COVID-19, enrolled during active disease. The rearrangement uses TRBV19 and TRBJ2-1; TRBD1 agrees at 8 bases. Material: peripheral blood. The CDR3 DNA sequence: TGTGCCAGTAGTAACGGACAGGGAGGTCACAATGAGCAGTTCTTC. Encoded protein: CASSNGQGGHNEQFF.